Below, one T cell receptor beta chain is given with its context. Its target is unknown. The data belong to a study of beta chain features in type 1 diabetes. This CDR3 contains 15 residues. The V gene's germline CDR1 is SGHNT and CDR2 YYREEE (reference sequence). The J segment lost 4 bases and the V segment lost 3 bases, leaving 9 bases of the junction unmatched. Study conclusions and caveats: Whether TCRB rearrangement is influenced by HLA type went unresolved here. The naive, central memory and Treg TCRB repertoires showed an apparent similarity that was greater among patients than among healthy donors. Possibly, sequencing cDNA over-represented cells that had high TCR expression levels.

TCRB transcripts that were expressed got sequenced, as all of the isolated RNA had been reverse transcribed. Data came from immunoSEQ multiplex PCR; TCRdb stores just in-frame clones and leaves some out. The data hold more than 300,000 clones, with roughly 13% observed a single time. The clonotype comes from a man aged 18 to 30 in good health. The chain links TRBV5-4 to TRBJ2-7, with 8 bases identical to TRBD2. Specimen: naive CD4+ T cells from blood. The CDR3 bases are TGTGCCAGCAGCTACATGAGCGGGAGCTCTTACGAGCAGTACTTC. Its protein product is CASSYMSGSSYEQYF.